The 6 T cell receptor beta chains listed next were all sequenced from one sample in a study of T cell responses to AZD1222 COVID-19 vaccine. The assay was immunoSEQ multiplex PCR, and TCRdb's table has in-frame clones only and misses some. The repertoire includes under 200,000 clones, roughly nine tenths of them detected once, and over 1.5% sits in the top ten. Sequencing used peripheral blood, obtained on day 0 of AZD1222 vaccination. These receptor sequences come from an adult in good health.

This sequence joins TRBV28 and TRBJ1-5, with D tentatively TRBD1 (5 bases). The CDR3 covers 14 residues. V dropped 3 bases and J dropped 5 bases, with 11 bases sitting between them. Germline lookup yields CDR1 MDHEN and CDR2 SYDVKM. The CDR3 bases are TGTGCCAGCAGTTTCCCGGGGGATCATCAGCCCCAGCATTTT. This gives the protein CASSFPGDHQPQHF.

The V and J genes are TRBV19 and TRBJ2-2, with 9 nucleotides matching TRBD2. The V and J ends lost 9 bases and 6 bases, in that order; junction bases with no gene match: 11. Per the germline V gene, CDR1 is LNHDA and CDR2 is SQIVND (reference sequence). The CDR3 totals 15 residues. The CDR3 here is CASHRGASGAGELFF. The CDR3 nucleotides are TGTGCCAGCCACCGAGGGGCTAGCGGGGCCGGGGAGCTGTTTTTT. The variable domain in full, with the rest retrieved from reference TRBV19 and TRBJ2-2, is DGGITQSPKYLFRKEGQNVTLSCEQNLNHDAMYWYRQDPGQGLRLIYYSQIVNDFQKGDIAEGYSVSREKKESFPLTVTSAQKNPTAFYLCASHRGASGAGELFFGEGSRLTVL.

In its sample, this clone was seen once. CDR3: CASSLGQGADTQYF. In DNA form, the CDR3 reads TGTGCCAGCAGCTTAGGACAGGGGGCGGATACGCAGTATTTT. The chain joins TRBV7-2 to TRBJ2-3, with 10 bases aligning to TRBD1. The J segment lost 6 bases and the V segment lost 1 base, leaving 1 base of the junction unmatched. There are 14 residues in the CDR3. In germline, CDR1 is SGHTA, CDR2 FQGNSA.

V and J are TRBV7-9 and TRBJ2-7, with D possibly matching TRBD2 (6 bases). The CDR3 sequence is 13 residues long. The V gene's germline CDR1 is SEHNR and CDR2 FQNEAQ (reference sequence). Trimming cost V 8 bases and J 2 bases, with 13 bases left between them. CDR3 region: CASDMAGPYEQYF. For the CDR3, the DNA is TGTGCCAGCGATATGGCGGGACCCTACGAGCAGTACTTC.

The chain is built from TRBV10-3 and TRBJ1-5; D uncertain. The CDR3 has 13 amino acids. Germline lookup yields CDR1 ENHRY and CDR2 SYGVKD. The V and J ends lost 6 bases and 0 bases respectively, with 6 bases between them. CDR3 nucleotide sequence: TGTGCCATCAGCGCGTATAGCAATCAGCCCCAGCATTTT. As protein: CAISAYSNQPQHF.

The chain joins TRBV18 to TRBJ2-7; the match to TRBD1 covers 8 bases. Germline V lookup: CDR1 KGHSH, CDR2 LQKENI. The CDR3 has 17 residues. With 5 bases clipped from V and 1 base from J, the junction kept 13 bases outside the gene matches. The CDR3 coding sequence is TGTGCCAGCTCAGCCACAATGAAACAGGGGGTTTCCTACGAGCAGTACTTC. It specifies CASSATMKQGVSYEQYF.